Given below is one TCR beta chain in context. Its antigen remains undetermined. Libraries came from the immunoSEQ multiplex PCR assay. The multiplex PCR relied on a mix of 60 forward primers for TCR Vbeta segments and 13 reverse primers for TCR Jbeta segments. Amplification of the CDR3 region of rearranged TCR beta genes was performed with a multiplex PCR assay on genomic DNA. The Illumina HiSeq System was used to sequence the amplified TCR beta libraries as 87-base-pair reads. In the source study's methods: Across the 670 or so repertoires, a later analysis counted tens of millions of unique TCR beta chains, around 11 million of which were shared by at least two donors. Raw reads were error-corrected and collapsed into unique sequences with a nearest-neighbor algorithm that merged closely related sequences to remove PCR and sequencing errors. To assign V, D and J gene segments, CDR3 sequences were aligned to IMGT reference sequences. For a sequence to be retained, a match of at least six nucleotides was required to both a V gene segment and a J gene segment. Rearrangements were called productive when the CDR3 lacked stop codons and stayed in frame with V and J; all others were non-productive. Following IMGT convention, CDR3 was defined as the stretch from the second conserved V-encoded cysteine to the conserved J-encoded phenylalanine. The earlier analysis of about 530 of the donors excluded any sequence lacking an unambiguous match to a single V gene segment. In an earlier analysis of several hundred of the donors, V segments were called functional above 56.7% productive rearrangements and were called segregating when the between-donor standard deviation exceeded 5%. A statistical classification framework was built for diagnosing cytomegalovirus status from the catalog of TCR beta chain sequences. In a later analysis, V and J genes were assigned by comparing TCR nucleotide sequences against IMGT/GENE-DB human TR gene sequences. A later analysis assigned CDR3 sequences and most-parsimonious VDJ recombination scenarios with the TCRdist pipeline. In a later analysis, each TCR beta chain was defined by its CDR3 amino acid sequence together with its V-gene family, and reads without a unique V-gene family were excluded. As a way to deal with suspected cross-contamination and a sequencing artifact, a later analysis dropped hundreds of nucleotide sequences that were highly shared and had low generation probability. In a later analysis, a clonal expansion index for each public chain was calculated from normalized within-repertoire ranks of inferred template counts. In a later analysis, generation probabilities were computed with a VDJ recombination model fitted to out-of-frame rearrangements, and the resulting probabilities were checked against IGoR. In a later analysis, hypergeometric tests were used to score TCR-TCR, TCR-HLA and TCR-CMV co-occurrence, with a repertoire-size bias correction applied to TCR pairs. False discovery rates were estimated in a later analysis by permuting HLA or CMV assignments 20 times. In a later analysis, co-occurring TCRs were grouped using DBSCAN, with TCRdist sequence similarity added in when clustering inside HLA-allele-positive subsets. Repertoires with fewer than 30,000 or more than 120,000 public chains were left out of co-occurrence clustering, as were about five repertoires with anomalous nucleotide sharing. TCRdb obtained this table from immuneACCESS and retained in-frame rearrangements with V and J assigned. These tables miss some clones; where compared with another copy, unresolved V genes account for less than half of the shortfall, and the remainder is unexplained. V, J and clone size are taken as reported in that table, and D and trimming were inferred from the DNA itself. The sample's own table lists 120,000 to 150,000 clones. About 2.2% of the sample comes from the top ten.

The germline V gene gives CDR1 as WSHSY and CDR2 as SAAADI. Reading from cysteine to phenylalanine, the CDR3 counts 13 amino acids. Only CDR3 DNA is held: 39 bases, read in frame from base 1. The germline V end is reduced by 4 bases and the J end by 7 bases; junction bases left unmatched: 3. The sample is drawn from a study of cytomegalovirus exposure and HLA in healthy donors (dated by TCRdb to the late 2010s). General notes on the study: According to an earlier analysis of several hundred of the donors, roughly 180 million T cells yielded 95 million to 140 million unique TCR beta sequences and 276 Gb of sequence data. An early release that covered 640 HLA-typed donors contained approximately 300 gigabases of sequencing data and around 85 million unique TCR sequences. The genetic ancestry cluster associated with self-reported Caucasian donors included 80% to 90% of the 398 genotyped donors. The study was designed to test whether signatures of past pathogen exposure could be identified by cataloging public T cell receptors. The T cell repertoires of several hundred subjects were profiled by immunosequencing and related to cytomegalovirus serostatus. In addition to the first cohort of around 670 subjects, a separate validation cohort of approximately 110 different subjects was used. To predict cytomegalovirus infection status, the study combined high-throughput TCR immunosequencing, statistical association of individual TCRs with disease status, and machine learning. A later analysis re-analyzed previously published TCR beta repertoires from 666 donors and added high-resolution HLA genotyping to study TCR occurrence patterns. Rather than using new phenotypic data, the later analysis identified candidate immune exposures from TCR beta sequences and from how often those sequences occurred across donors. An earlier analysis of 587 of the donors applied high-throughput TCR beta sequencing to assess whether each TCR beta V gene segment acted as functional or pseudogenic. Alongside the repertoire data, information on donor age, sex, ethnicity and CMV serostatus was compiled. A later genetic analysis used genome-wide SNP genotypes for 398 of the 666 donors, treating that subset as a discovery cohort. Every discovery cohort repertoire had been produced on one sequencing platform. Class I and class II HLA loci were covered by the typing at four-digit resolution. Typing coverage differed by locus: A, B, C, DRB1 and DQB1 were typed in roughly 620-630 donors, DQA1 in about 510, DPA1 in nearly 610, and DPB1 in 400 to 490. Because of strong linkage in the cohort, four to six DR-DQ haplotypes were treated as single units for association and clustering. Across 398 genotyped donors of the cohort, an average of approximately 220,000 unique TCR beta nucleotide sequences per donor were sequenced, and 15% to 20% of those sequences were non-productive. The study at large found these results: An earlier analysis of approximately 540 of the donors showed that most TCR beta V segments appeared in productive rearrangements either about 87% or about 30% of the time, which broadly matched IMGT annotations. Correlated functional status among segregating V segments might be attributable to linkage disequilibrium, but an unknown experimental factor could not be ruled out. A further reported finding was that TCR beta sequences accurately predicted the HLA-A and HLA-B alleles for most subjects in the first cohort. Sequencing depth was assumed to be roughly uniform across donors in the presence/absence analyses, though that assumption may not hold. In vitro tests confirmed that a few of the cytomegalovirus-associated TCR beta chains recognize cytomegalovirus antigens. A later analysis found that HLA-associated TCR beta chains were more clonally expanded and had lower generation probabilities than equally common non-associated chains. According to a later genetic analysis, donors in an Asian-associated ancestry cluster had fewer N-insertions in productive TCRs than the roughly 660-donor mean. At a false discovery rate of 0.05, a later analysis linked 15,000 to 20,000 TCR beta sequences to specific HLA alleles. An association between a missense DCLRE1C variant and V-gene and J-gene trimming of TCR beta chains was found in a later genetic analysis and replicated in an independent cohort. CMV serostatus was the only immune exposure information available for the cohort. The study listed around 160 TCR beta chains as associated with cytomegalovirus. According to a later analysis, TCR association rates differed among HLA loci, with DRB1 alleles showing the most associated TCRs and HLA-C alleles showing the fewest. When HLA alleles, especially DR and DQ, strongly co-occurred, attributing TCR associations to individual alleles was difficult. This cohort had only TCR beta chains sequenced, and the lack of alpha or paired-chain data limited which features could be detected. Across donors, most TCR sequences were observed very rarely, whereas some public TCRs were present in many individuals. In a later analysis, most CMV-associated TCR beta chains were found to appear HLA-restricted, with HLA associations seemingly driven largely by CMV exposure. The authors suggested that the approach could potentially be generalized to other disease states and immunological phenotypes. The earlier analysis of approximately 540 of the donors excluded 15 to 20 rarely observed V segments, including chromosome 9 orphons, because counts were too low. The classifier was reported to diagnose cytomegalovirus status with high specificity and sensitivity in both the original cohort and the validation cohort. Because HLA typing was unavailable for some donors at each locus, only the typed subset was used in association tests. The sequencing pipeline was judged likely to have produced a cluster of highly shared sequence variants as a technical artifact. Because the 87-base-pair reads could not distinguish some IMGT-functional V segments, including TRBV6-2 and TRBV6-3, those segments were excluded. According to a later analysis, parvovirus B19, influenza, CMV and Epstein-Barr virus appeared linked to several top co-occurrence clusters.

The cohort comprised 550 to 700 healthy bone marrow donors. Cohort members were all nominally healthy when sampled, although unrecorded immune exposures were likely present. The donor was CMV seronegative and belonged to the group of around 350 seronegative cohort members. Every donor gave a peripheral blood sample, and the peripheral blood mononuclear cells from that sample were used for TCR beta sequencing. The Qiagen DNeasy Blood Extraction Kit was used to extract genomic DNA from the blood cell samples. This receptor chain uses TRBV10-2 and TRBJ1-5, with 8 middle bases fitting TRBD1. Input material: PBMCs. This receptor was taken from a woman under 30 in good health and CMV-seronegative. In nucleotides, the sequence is TGCGCCAGCAGTGGGACAGGGTTCCAGCCCCAGCATTTT. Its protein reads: CASSGTGFQPQHF.